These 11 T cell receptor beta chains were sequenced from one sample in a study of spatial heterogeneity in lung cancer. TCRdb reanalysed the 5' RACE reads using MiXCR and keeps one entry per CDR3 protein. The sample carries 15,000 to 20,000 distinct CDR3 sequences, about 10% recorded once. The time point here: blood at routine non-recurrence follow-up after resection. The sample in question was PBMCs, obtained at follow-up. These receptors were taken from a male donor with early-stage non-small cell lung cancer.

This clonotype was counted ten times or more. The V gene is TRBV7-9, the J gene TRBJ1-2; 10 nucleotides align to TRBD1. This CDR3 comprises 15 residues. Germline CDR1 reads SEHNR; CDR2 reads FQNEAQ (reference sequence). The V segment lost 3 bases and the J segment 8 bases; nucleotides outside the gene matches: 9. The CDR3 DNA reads TGTGCCAGCAGCTTGCGACAGGGGGCGGTGGGCGGCTACACCTTC. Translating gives CASSLRQGAVGGYTF.

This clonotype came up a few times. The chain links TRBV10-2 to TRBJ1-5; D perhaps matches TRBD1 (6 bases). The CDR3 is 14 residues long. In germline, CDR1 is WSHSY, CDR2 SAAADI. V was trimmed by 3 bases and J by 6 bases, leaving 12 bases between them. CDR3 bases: TGCGCCAGCAGTGAAAGGGGGAGCCGTCAGCCCCAGCATTTT. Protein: CASSERGSRQPQHF.

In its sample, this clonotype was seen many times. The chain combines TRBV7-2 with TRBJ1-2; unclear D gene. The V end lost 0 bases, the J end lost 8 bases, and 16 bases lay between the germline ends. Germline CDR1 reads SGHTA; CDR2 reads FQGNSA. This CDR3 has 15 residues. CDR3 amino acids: CASSLATAFTRGYTF. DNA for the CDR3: TGTGCCAGCAGCTTAGCCACAGCATTTACGCGGGGCTACACCTTC.

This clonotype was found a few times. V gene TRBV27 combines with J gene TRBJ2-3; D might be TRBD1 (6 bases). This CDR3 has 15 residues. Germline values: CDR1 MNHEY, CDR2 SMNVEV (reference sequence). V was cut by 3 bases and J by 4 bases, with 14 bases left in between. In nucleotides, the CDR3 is TGTGCCAGCAGTTTGAGTGGGGGCAAAGCAGATACGCAGTATTTT. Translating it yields CASSLSGGKADTQYF.

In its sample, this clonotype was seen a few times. CDR3 sequence: CSARDPGTSGANVLTF. The CDR3 region has the DNA TGCAGTGCTAGAGATCCGGGAACCTCTGGGGCCAACGTCCTGACTTTC. The chain recombines TRBV20-1 with TRBJ2-6; D perhaps matches TRBD2 (5 bases). Germline-derived CDR1 and CDR2 are DFQATT and SNEGSKA (reference sequence). Trimming took 0 bases from V and 0 from J, leaving 9 bases between them. The CDR3 length is 16 residues.

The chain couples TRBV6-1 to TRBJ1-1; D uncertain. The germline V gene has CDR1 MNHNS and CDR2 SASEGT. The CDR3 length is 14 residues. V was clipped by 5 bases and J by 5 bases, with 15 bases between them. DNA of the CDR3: TGTGCCAGCAGTTATACGGGCCCGGGAACTGAAGCTTTCTTT. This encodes CASSYTGPGTEAFF.

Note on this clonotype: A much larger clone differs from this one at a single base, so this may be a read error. CDR3 in amino acids: CSVPGEATNEKLFF. The CDR3 DNA reads as TGCAGTGTCCCCGGCGAGGCAACTAATGAAAAACTGTTTTTT. The chain recombines TRBV20-1 with TRBJ1-4; D call uncertain. The CDR3 totals 14 residues. Trimming took off 7 bases at V and 0 bases at J, with 12 bases between the two ends. Germline lookup yields CDR1 DFQATT and CDR2 SNEGSKA (reference sequence).

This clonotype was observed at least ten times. The CDR3 reads CSASLRPNQPQHF. The DNA for the CDR3 is TGCAGTGCTAGCCTCCGTCCCAATCAGCCCCAGCATTTT. The J gene is TRBJ1-5, the V gene TRBV20-1; D is undetermined. V lost 3 bases to trimming and J lost 3 bases, with 9 bases between them. The V gene's germline CDR1 is DFQATT and CDR2 SNEGSKA (reference sequence). The CDR3 runs 13 residues.

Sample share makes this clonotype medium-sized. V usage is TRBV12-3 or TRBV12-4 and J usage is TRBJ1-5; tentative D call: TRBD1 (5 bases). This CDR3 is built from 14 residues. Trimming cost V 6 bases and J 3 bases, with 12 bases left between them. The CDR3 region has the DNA TGTGCCAGCAGCCTTGGGGGATTCAATCAGCCCCAGCATTTT. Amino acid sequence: CASSLGGFNQPQHF.

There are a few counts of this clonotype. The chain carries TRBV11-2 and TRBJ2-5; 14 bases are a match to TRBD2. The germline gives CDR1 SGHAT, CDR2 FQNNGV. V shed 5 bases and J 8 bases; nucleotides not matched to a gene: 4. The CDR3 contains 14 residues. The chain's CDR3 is CASSAGLAGATQYF. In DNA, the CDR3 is TGTGCCAGCAGCGCGGGACTAGCGGGGGCAACCCAGTACTTC.

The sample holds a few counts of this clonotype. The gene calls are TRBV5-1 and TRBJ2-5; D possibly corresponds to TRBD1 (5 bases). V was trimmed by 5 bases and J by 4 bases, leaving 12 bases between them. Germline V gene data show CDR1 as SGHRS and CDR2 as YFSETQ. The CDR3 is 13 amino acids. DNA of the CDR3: TGCGCCAGCAGGGCCGGGCAGGGAGAGACCCAGTACTTC. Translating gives CASRAGQGETQYF.